This paragraph reports one T cell receptor beta chain. This sample was taken from a study of control samples from healthy donors and cancer patients. After removal of 7 bases from V and 0 bases from J, the junction contained 6 bases not matched to a gene. The CDR3 is 16 amino acids. Germline lookup yields CDR1 ENHRY and CDR2 SYGVKD. Sequenced by immunoSEQ multiplex PCR; TCRdb stores in-frame clones only, minus some. The sample contains 80,000 or so clones, 75% to 95% of which appear only once. The sequence derives from a man aged 50 to 59 in good health. The chain employs TRBV10-3 and TRBJ2-1, with 10 bases fitting TRBD2. The sample was blood. CDR3 residues: CAITGASGGSYNEQFF. CDR3 sequence (DNA): TGTGCCATCACCGGCGCTAGCGGGGGCTCCTACAATGAGCAGTTCTTC.